This entry lists 32 T cell receptor beta chains sequenced from one sample in a study of circulating CD8 cells and anti-PD-1 response in melanoma. Each library started from roughly 16 ng of total RNA using the QIAseq Immune Repertoire TCR panel. TCRdb redid the calling of the reads with MiXCR, one entry per CDR3 protein. There are approximately 2,200 distinct CDR3 sequences in the sample; roughly 7.8% occur only once, and about 8.1% lies in the top ten. Live CD3+CD8+TCRalphabeta+ cells were sorted into four subsets by PD-1 and/or TIGIT. The specimen was CD8+ T cells from PBMCs, collected at baseline or after one month of anti-PD-1 therapy (not recorded which). Receptors were obtained from a human donor with melanoma.

The chain combines TRBV2 with TRBJ1-1; D is perhaps TRBD1 (6 bases). The CDR3 is 15 amino acids. Germline CDR1 SNHLY, CDR2 FYNNEI. Trimming stripped 8 bases from V and 0 bases from J, with 16 bases between. CDR3 sequence: CASLNGGGLNTEAFF. Written as DNA, the CDR3 is TGTGCCAGCCTTAACGGCGGGGGCCTGAACACTGAAGCTTTCTTT.

By sample share, this clonotype is medium-sized. CDR3: CASSFPGTEQYF. The CDR3 DNA is TGTGCCAGCAGTTTTCCGGGGACAGAGCAGTACTTC. The J gene is TRBJ2-7, the V gene TRBV28; D is perhaps TRBD1 (6 bases). Germline CDR1 MDHEN, CDR2 SYDVKM. This CDR3 is built from 12 residues. V dropped 3 bases and J dropped 7 bases, with 10 bases sitting between them.

With regard to this clonotype: A much larger clone sits a single nucleotide away, making a read error possible. V gene TRBV20-1 combines with J gene TRBJ2-1; D unresolved. The germline V gene encodes CDR1 DFQATT and CDR2 SNEGSKA (reference sequence). The CDR3 contains 9 residues. Trimming left V 4 bases short and J 9 bases short, with 4 bases between. The CDR3 protein is CSANSEQFF. CDR3 in DNA: TGCAGTGCTAATAGTGAGCAGTTCTTC.

In its sample, this clonotype ranks as medium-sized. The V gene is TRBV2, the J gene TRBJ2-1; D remains ambiguous. V lost 6 bases and J 6 bases, leaving 6 bases between the germline ends. Germline V gene sequence: CDR1 SNHLY, CDR2 FYNNEI. The CDR3 is 11 amino acids. DNA for the CDR3: TGTGCCAGCAGCCTAGGCAATGAGCAGTTCTTC. Translating it yields CASSLGNEQFF.

This clonotype is labeled as medium-sized. The chain couples TRBV12-3 or TRBV12-4 to TRBJ1-5; no clear D. The CDR3 has 16 amino acids. The V gene lost 3 bases and the J gene lost 2 bases, with 14 bases spanning the gap. Here the CDR3 DNA reads TGTGCCAGCAGTTTGGCCGATTTTTTGGGCAATCAGCCCCAGCATTTT. Amino acid sequence: CASSLADFLGNQPQHF.

This clonotype is medium-sized (0.01 to 0.1%) by share. The J gene is TRBJ2-4, the V gene TRBV28; D is unclear. Between the trimmed V and J ends, which lost 5 bases and 4 bases, there was a span of 9 bases. Germline values: CDR1 MDHEN, CDR2 SYDVKM. The CDR3 runs 13 residues. The CDR3 nucleotides are TGTGCCAGCAGTAGTCTAAAAAAAAACATTCAGTACTTC. Translation: CASSSLKKNIQYF.

This clonotype is medium-sized. V usage is TRBV28 and J usage is TRBJ1-1; TRBD1 agrees at 7 bases. The CDR3 length is 16 residues. The V gene end was trimmed by 6 bases and the J gene end by 1 base; junction bases not matched to a gene: 11. The germline gives CDR1 MDHEN, CDR2 SYDVKM. The CDR3 nucleotides read TGTGCCAGCAGGCCGACAGGGTCCAGAACGAACACTGAAGCTTTCTTT. Encoded protein: CASRPTGSRTNTEAFF.

Judged by abundance, this clonotype is medium-sized. This sequence joins TRBV2 and TRBJ1-5; D gene unclear. Germline V gene lookup returns CDR1 SNHLY and CDR2 FYNNEI. The CDR3 runs to 16 residues. Trimming cost V 8 bases and J 0 bases, with 17 bases left between them. CDR3 residues: CASESRPVYSNQPQHF. Written as DNA, the CDR3 is TGTGCCAGCGAATCCCGTCCGGTTTATAGCAATCAGCCCCAGCATTTT. The whole variable domain, remainder taken from reference TRBV2 and TRBJ1-5, is EPEVTQTPSHQVTQMGQEVILRCVPISNHLYFYWYRQILGQKVEFLVSFYNNEISEKSEIFDDQFSVERPDGSNFTLKIRSTKLEDSAMYFCASESRPVYSNQPQHFGDGTRLSIL.

By sample fraction, this clonotype is large (0.1 to 1%). The chain is built from TRBV5-4 and TRBJ2-7, with D hard to call. The germline gives CDR1 SGHNT, CDR2 YYREEE (reference sequence). V was pared by 2 bases and J by 5 bases, with 17 bases between. The CDR3 runs 15 residues. The CDR3 is CASSFVGFGEDEQYF. DNA of the CDR3: TGTGCCAGCAGCTTTGTGGGTTTCGGAGAGGACGAGCAGTACTTC.

This clonotype was detected a few times. A much larger clone lies a single base off, so this may be a read error. The rearrangement links TRBV28 to TRBJ1-1; D unresolved. The CDR3 extends over 14 amino acids. V dropped 7 bases and J dropped 7 bases, with 19 bases sitting between them. Germline values: CDR1 MDHEN, CDR2 SYDVKM. The CDR3 region has the DNA TGTGCCAGCAATCCTTCGATGGGAGTTTATGAAGCTTTCTTT. Translating it yields CASNPSMGVYEAFF.

The chain links TRBV19 to TRBJ2-3; D remains ambiguous. Germline assignment: CDR1 LNHDA and CDR2 SQIVND (reference sequence). V gave up 2 bases and J gave up 0 bases, with 9 bases separating them. This CDR3 is built from 15 residues. The CDR3 spells CASSISPASTDTQYF. As DNA, the CDR3 is TGTGCCAGTAGTATATCCCCAGCTAGCACAGATACGCAGTATTTT.

This clonotype came up a few times. This chain uses TRBV30 with TRBJ2-7; TRBD2 agrees at 8 bases. CDR1 GTSNPN and CDR2 SVGIG come from the germline V gene (reference sequence). The V and J ends lost 4 bases and 3 bases, in that order; junction bases with no gene match: 17. This CDR3 comprises 17 residues. CDR3 protein: CAWTHPAEIAGRYEQYF. The CDR3 DNA sequence: TGTGCCTGGACCCATCCTGCCGAAATAGCGGGGCGCTACGAGCAGTACTTC.

This clonotype qualifies as large (0.1 to 1%). This chain connects TRBV19 to TRBJ2-1; 9 positions match TRBD1. CDR3 length: 14 amino acids. V lost 5 bases, J lost 2 bases, and 1 base stayed unmatched. Germline CDR1 LNHDA, CDR2 SQIVND (reference sequence). The CDR3 DNA sequence: TGTGCCAGTAGTGACAGGGGGACCTACAATGAGCAGTTCTTC. It codes for CASSDRGTYNEQFF.

This clonotype is medium-sized (0.01 to 0.1%) within its sample. The rearrangement joins TRBV2 to TRBJ2-2; D gene ambiguous. CDR1 is SNHLY, CDR2 FYNNEI, per germline. CDR3 length: 13 amino acids. V was clipped by 0 bases and J by 5 bases, with 4 bases between them. This CDR3 is CASSEAITGELFF. The CDR3 DNA sequence: TGTGCCAGCAGTGAAGCGATAACCGGGGAGCTGTTTTTT.

This clonotype is classed as medium-sized. The chain is built from TRBV19 and TRBJ2-1, with D possibly matching TRBD2 (6 bases). Germline V lookup: CDR1 LNHDA, CDR2 SQIVND (reference sequence). The CDR3 is 14 amino acids. Trimming removed 9 bases from V and 4 bases from J, with 16 bases in between. The CDR3 loop reads CASDRGLGYNEQFF. The CDR3 DNA follows: TGTGCCAGCGACCGGGGACTGGGGTACAATGAGCAGTTCTTC.

This clonotype is labeled as medium-sized. The rearrangement joins TRBV29-1 to TRBJ2-2; perhaps TRBD1 as D (5 bases). Deletions cut 7 bases from V and 8 bases from J, with 14 bases between. The CDR3 covers 12 residues. In germline, CDR1 is SQVTM, CDR2 ANQGSEA. This CDR3 reads CSGKDNRGELFF. The CDR3 DNA reads TGCAGCGGGAAGGACAATAGGGGGGAGCTGTTTTTT.

This clonotype was found a few times. The rearrangement links TRBV12-3 or TRBV12-4 to TRBJ1-1; D gene uncertain. With 0 bases removed from V and 0 bases from J, the gap between germline ends came to 8 bases. The CDR3 sequence is 15 residues long. This CDR3 reads CASSLAFRVNTEAFF. The CDR3 DNA is TGTGCCAGCAGTTTAGCGTTCCGAGTGAACACTGAAGCTTTCTTT.

On this clonotype: This likely comes from a read error, as the CDR3 has no conserved phenylalanine or tryptophan at its end. The limits of the CDR3 on the DNA are not certain, so only TCRdb's listed CDR3 is given. The rearrangement uses TRBV24-1 and TRBJ2-3; the D call of TRBD2 is as the table states it, not checked on the DNA. Inclusive of both ends, the CDR3 amounts to 15 amino acids. Per the germline V gene, CDR1 is KGHDR and CDR2 is SFDVKD. CDR3 sequence: CATSELAGSADTRYL.

V and J are TRBV29-1 and TRBJ2-1, with D possibly matching TRBD2 (5 bases). The CDR3 covers 12 residues. V lost 5 bases and J 2 bases, leaving 7 bases between the germline ends. Per germline, CDR1 SQVTM and CDR2 ANQGSEA. CDR3 sequence: CSVRTAYNEQFF. The CDR3 DNA follows: TGCAGCGTTAGGACTGCCTACAATGAGCAGTTCTTC.

The sample holds one count of this clonotype. V gene TRBV2 combines with J gene TRBJ2-1; TRBD2 agrees at 12 bases. Germline trimming cut 6 bases from V and 7 bases from J; bases unmatched to any gene: 13. CDR3 size: 17 residues. Germline-derived CDR1 and CDR2 are SNHLY and FYNNEI. The CDR3 region is CASSLSASGGARNEQFF. Here the CDR3 DNA reads TGTGCCAGCAGCTTATCTGCTAGCGGGGGGGCCAGGAATGAGCAGTTCTTC.

This clonotype is classed as medium-sized (0.01 to 0.1%). The rearrangement joins TRBV24-1 to TRBJ1-5, with 9 bases identical to TRBD1. There are 18 residues in the CDR3. Germline-derived CDR1 and CDR2 are KGHDR and SFDVKD. J was trimmed by 2 bases and V by 2 bases; bases with no gene match: 9. The CDR3 bases are TGTGCCACCAGTGATTCCGGGACAGGGCTTTTTGGCAATCAGCCCCAGCATTTT. Translated: CATSDSGTGLFGNQPQHF.

This clonotype is labeled as medium-sized. V usage is TRBV7-2 and J usage is TRBJ2-1; 8 bases match TRBD2. The CDR3 runs 15 residues. The V gene's germline CDR1 is SGHTA and CDR2 FQGNSA. V shed 4 bases and J 4 bases; nucleotides not matched to a gene: 6. CDR3 sequence: CASSSVAGPYNEQFF. CDR3 coding DNA: TGTGCCAGCAGCTCCGTAGCGGGGCCGTACAATGAGCAGTTCTTC.

By proportion, this clonotype is medium-sized (0.01 to 0.1%). The genes are TRBV2 and TRBJ2-3, with 7 bases aligning to TRBD2. Germline trimming cut 2 bases from V and 9 bases from J; bases unmatched to any gene: 2. CDR3 size: 12 residues. CDR1 is SNHLY and CDR2 is FYNNEI in the germline V gene. The CDR3 region is CASSEPGGTQYF. CDR3 DNA: TGTGCCAGCAGTGAACCGGGGGGAACGCAGTATTTT.

Relative to its sample, this clonotype is medium-sized. This rearrangement joins TRBV28 to TRBJ2-7; TRBD2 agrees at 12 bases. The germline gives CDR1 MDHEN, CDR2 SYDVKM. V gave up 5 bases and J gave up 3 bases; unmatched junction bases: 8. CDR3 size: 16 residues. This CDR3 reads CASSGGTSGRYYEQYF. For the CDR3, the DNA is TGTGCCAGCAGTGGGGGGACTAGCGGGCGCTACTACGAGCAGTACTTC.

In its sample, this clonotype is medium-sized. The V call is TRBV28, the J call TRBJ2-7, with D possibly being TRBD1 or TRBD2 (5 bases each). Germline V gene sequence: CDR1 MDHEN, CDR2 SYDVKM. This CDR3 is built from 10 residues. Trimming took 11 bases from V and 7 from J, leaving 12 bases between them. The DNA of the CDR3 is TGTGCCCATGGGACGGGGGAGCAGTACTTC. Protein product: CAHGTGEQYF.

This clonotype is judged medium-sized (0.01 to 0.1%). CDR3 in DNA: TGCAGTGCTAGATTACAGGGTCCCTACGAGCAGTACTTC. The encoded protein is CSARLQGPYEQYF. The chain employs TRBV20-1 and TRBJ2-7, with D perhaps TRBD1 (6 bases). The CDR3 length is 13 residues. The ends were cut back, 2 bases at V and 2 bases at J, with 10 bases in the middle. Germline values: CDR1 DFQATT, CDR2 SNEGSKA (reference sequence).

Regarding this clonotype: A junction end diverges from the germline sequence, so it may reflect a read error. This chain connects TRBV28 to TRBJ2-3, with 11 positions matching TRBD1. The germline CDR1 and CDR2 sequences are MDHEN and SYDVKM. The CDR3 spans 15 residues. The chain's CDR3 is CASRGQGVSTDTQYF. CDR3 DNA sequence: TGTGCCAGCAGGGGACAGGGGGTGAGCACAGATACGCAGTATTTC.

This clonotype has just a few counts. The chain combines TRBV4-3 with TRBJ2-3; 11 bases fit TRBD2. Looked up from germline, CDR1 is LGHNA and CDR2 is YSLEER. The CDR3 is 16 residues long. V was clipped by 4 bases and J by 1 base; unmatched bases: 4. DNA of the CDR3: TGCGCCAGCAGCCTGGGGACTAGCGGAGGCACAGATACGCAGTATTTT. The encoded protein is CASSLGTSGGTDTQYF.

By sample share, this clonotype is medium-sized. Here the CDR3 reads CASSDGISTEAFF. The CDR3 DNA reads as TGTGCCAGCAGTGATGGGATTAGCACTGAAGCTTTCTTT. The rearrangement uses TRBV2 and TRBJ1-1, with D unresolved. The CDR3 is made up of 13 amino acids. The V end lost 3 bases, the J end lost 4 bases, and 9 bases lay between the germline ends. Germline loops: CDR1 SNHLY, CDR2 FYNNEI.

This clonotype ranks as large. The chain combines TRBV28 with TRBJ2-7; D is unclear. The CDR3 covers 12 residues. Germline CDR1 MDHEN, CDR2 SYDVKM. V gave up 4 bases and J gave up 3 bases, with 7 bases separating them. The CDR3 bases are TGTGCCAGCAGTTCCCCAGGCTACGAGCAGTACTTC. Its translation: CASSSPGYEQYF.

By frequency in the sample, this clonotype is medium-sized. The chain employs TRBV19 and TRBJ1-1, with D hard to call. The CDR3 is made up of 13 amino acids. CDR1 is LNHDA, CDR2 SQIVND, per germline (reference sequence). V shed 1 base and J shed 4 bases, with 7 bases lying between them. The CDR3 loop reads CASSIAPSTEAFF. For the CDR3, the DNA is TGTGCCAGTAGTATAGCGCCGTCCACTGAAGCTTTCTTT.

V is TRBV29-1 and J is TRBJ1-2; D not resolved. CDR1 SQVTM and CDR2 ANQGSEA come from the germline V gene. The CDR3 is 10 residues long. Trimming removed 7 bases from V and 7 bases from J, with 10 bases in between. CDR3 DNA: TGCAGCGGTACAGAGCGTGGCTACACCTTC. Translating gives CSGTERGYTF.